This T cell receptor beta chain originates from a study of T cells after yellow fever vaccination. Study-wide findings and caveats: On re-exposure, the response was weaker but peaked faster, at day 5 versus 15. Reappearance after the booster was observed for most primary-vaccination clones (about 96% CD4, about 91% CD8).

The ends were cut back, 2 bases at V and 5 bases at J, with 9 bases in the middle. CDR3 length equals 13 residues. The germline CDR1 and CDR2 sequences are SGHTA and FQGNSA. Via MiXCR, TCRdb re-called the 5' RACE reads, giving one row per CDR3 protein. The profile shows over 110,000 distinct CDR3 sequences, 6.5% to 8.5% of them singletons. This clonotype has just a few counts. Its specificity is unknown. The sequence was collected from a man aged 25-45 years who received the YFV17D yellow fever vaccine. The sequenced sample was CD4+ T cells sorted from PBMCs, obtained 5 days after the yellow fever booster vaccination. This sequence joins TRBV7-2 and TRBJ2-5; D possibly corresponds to TRBD2 (5 bases). The CDR3 DNA reads TGTGCCAGCAGCTTACCTAGCTTGGAGACCCAGTACTTC. It is translated as CASSLPSLETQYF.